The 10 T cell receptor beta chains given below trace back to one sample, sequenced in a study of blood T cell repertoires in COVID-19. Clones were read by immunoSEQ multiplex PCR, and TCRdb kept only the in-frame ones, dropping some. The sample carries fewer than 130,000 clones, more than 60% recorded once. The sample comprised peripheral blood. The receptor source for this set is a man in his 70s with active or convalescent COVID-19.

This chain links TRBV7-9 with TRBJ1-1; D is perhaps TRBD1 (5 bases). Germline lookup yields CDR1 SEHNR and CDR2 FQNEAQ (reference sequence). The CDR3 length is 12 residues. Trimming removed 1 base at V and 8 bases at J, with 8 bases between. The CDR3 DNA sequence: TGTGCCAGCAGCTTAGGAAGACAGGAAGCTTTCTTT. Translation: CASSLGRQEAFF. Filled out from reference TRBV7-9 and TRBJ1-1, the complete variable domain reads DTGVSQNPRHKITKRGQNVTFRCDPISEHNRLYWYRQTLGQGPEFLTYFQNEAQLEKSRLLSDRFSAERPKGSFSTLEIQRTEQGDSAMYLCASSLGRQEAFFGQGTRLTVV.

This chain links TRBV7-9 with TRBJ2-1; no clear D. With 5 bases removed from V and 0 bases from J, the gap between germline ends came to 11 bases. The CDR3 runs to 15 residues. From germline, CDR1 is SEHNR and CDR2 FQNEAQ (reference sequence). The CDR3 loop is CASSIRSNSYNEQFF. CDR3 DNA sequence: TGTGCCAGCAGCATACGGTCTAACTCCTACAATGAGCAGTTCTTC.

The gene calls are TRBV18 and TRBJ1-1, with 9 bases matching TRBD1. V was pared by 5 bases and J by 2 bases, with 6 bases of the junction left unmatched. Germline values: CDR1 KGHSH, CDR2 LQKENI. This CDR3 has 15 residues. The CDR3 reads CASSAGTGFNTEAFF. The CDR3, as DNA: TGTGCCAGCTCAGCCGGGACAGGGTTTAACACTGAAGCTTTCTTT.

This chain connects TRBV30 to TRBJ2-3; TRBD2 matches at 8 bases. Germline CDR1 is GTSNPN and CDR2 is SVGIG (reference sequence). CDR3 size: 16 residues. After removal of 2 bases from V and 5 bases from J, the junction contained 12 bases not matched to a gene. The CDR3 reads CAWSPRGAGGGDTQYF. The CDR3 DNA is TGTGCCTGGAGTCCTAGGGGGGCGGGAGGAGGAGATACGCAGTATTTT.

The rearrangement joins TRBV9 to TRBJ1-3; no definite D call. CDR1 is SGDLS and CDR2 is YYNGEE in the germline V gene. Between the trimmed V and J ends, which lost 1 base and 0 bases, there was a span of 5 bases. The CDR3 runs to 14 residues. The CDR3 DNA reads TGTGCCAGCAGCGTATATAGCTCTGGAAACACCATATATTTT. It specifies CASSVYSSGNTIYF.

The rearrangement joins TRBV4-2 to TRBJ2-1; weak D call: TRBD2 (5 bases). V lost 0 bases and J lost 2, with 11 bases in between. In germline, CDR1 is LGHNA, CDR2 YNFKEQ. The CDR3 is 16 residues long. DNA for the CDR3: TGTGCCAGCAGCCAAGAGCCCGGGGATACCTACAATGAGCAGTTCTTC. Translating it yields CASSQEPGDTYNEQFF.

The chain is built from TRBV7-9 and TRBJ2-7, with D unresolved. The V gene's germline CDR1 is SEHNR and CDR2 FQNEAQ (reference sequence). The ends were cut back, 1 base at V and 6 bases at J, with 10 bases in the middle. This CDR3 contains 13 residues. For the CDR3, the DNA is TGTGCCAGCAGCTTAGATCAGTTTCGCGAGCAGTACTTC. As protein: CASSLDQFREQYF. Full variable domain (rest looked up from reference TRBV7-9 and TRBJ2-7): DTGVSQNPRHKITKRGQNVTFRCDPISEHNRLYWYRQTLGQGPEFLTYFQNEAQLEKSRLLSDRFSAERPKGSFSTLEIQRTEQGDSAMYLCASSLDQFREQYFGPGTRLTVT.

The CDR3 spells CASSLMTGEAFF. Here the CDR3 DNA reads TGTGCCAGCAGCCTCATGACAGGGGAAGCTTTCTTT. The chain combines TRBV28 with TRBJ1-1; TRBD1 agrees at 7 bases. The CDR3 spans 12 residues. Germline V lookup: CDR1 MDHEN, CDR2 SYDVKM. Trimming removed 6 bases from V and 8 bases from J; junction bases left unmatched: 6.

This clone has a handful of counts. This sample includes further DNA sequences coding for the same CDR3. This chain uses TRBV20-1 with TRBJ1-2, with D possibly being TRBD1 (6 bases). V lost 6 bases, J lost 4 bases, and 9 bases lay in between. The CDR3 has 11 residues. Per the germline V gene, CDR1 is DFQATT and CDR2 is SNEGSKA (reference sequence). In DNA form, the CDR3 reads TGCAGTGCAACGGACAGCTATGGCTACACCTTC. Translated: CSATDSYGYTF.

The chain recombines TRBV28 with TRBJ2-1; D might be TRBD1 (6 bases). The V gene lost 6 bases and the J gene lost 9 bases, with 18 bases spanning the gap. Germline CDR1 MDHEN, CDR2 SYDVKM. The CDR3 sequence is 14 residues long. Written as DNA, the CDR3 is TGTGCCAGCAGACCTACCCACAGGGCGGGTGAGCAGTTCTTC. Translating it yields CASRPTHRAGEQFF.